This T cell receptor (beta chain) was identified in a study of early T cells in non-severe SARS-CoV-2 infection. At least ten counts were recorded for this clonotype. One entry per CDR3 protein results from TCRdb running MiXCR on the 5' RACE reads. Here the sample spans tens of thousands of distinct CDR3 sequences, roughly 5% being singletons. Trimming cost V 6 bases and J 2 bases, with 14 bases left between them. Germline V CDR1 and CDR2: MNHNY, SVGAGI (reference sequence). The CDR3 runs 15 residues. The sequence derives from an adult who was a healthcare worker with PCR-confirmed SARS-CoV-2 infection or an uninfected control (not recorded which). Sequencing input: whole blood. The chain couples TRBV6-6 to TRBJ1-3; D is unresolved. CDR3 sequence reads: CASRGRSEAGNTIYF. The CDR3 nucleotides read TGTGCCAGCAGGGGCAGGAGTGAGGCTGGAAACACCATATATTTT.